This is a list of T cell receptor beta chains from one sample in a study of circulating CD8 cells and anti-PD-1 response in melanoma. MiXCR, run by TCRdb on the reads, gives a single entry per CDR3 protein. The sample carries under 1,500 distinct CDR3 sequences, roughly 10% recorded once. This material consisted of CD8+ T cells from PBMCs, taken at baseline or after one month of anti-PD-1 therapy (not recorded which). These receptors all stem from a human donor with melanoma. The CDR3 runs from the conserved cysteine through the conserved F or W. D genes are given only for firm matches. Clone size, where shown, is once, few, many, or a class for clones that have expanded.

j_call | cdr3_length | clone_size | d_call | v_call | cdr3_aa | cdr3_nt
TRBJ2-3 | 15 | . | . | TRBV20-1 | CSASPGLADTDTQYF | TGCAGTGCTAGCCCCGGACTGGCGGACACAGATACGCAGTATTTT
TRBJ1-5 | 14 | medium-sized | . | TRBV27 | CASSFAGYNQPQHF | TGTGCCAGCAGTTTCGCTGGATACAATCAGCCCCAGCATTTT
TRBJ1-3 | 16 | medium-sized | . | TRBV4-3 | CASSQDLPGTGNTIYF | TGCGCCAGCAGCCAAGATCTACCAGGGACGGGAAACACCATATATTTT
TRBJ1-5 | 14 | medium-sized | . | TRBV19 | CASSNIGLGQPQHF | TGTGCCAGTAGTAACATCGGTCTGGGTCAGCCCCAGCATTTT
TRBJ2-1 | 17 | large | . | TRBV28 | CASSLVPSGSSYNEQFF | TGTGCCAGCAGTTTAGTCCCCAGCGGTAGCTCCTACAATGAGCAGTTCTTC
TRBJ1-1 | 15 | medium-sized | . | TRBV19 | CASIGERMVDTEAFF | TGTGCCAGTATCGGGGAGAGGATGGTCGACACTGAAGCTTTCTTT
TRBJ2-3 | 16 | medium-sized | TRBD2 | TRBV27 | CASSPLAGLSTDTQYF | TGTGCCAGCAGTCCATTAGCGGGGCTGAGCACAGATACGCAGTATTTT
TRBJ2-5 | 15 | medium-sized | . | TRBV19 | CASSQRLVYQETQYF | TGTGCCAGTAGCCAAAGACTGGTGTACCAAGAGACCCAGTACTTC
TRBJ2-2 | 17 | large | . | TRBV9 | CASSVAVGGSDTGELFF | TGTGCCAGCAGCGTAGCCGTCGGGGGCTCGGACACCGGGGAGCTGTTTTTT
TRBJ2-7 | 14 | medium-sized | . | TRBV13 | CASSWRGTGGEQYF | TGTGCCAGCAGCTGGAGGGGCACCGGGGGCGAGCAGTACTTC
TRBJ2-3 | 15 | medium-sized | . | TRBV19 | CASSIQGESTDTQYF | TGTGCCAGTAGTATACAGGGTGAGAGCACAGATACGCAGTATTTT
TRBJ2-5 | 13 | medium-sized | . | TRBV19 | CASTPTPPGPQYF | TGTGCCAGTACCCCGACTCCCCCCGGGCCCCAGTACTTC
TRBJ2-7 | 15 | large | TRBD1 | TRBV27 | CASSLSQGAVHEQYF | TGTGCCAGCAGTTTGTCACAGGGGGCGGTCCACGAGCAGTACTTC
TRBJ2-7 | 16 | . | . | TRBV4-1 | CASSQADQGSLYEQYF | TGCGCCAGCAGCCAAGCAGACCAGGGATCTCTCTACGAGCAGTACTTC
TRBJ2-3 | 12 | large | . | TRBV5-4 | CASSLAADTQYF | TGTGCCAGCAGCTTGGCCGCGGATACGCAGTATTTT
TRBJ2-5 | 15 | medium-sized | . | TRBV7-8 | CASSSAGPSQETQYF | TGTGCCAGCAGCTCCGCGGGACCATCCCAAGAGACCCAGTACTTC
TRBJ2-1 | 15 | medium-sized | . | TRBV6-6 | CASSPTGGQYNEQFF | TGTGCCAGCAGTCCGACGGGGGGCCAATACAATGAGCAGTTCTTC
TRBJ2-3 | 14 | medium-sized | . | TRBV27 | CASSLVGRTDTQYF | TGTGCCAGCAGTTTAGTTGGCCGCACAGATACGCAGTATTTT
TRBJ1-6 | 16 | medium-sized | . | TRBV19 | CASSIVAESYNSPLHF | TGTGCCAGTAGTATAGTCGCGGAGTCCTATAATTCACCCCTCCACTTT
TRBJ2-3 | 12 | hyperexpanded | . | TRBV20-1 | CSAGGGADTQYF | TGCAGTGCCGGAGGGGGAGCAGATACGCAGTATTTT
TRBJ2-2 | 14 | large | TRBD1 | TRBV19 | CASSGTANTGELFF | TGTGCCAGTAGCGGGACAGCGAACACCGGGGAGCTGTTTTTT
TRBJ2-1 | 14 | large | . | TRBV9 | CASSVDQIRNEQFF | TGTGCCAGCAGCGTAGACCAAATAAGGAATGAGCAGTTCTTC
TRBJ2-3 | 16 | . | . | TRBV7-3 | CASSLGLGLGADTQYF | TGTGCCAGCAGCTTAGGGCTCGGGCTGGGTGCAGATACGCAGTATTTT
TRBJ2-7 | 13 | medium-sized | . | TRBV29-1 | CSVLRNSPYEQYF | TGCAGCGTTCTCCGGAACAGCCCCTACGAGCAGTACTTC
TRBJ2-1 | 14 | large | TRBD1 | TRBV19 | CASKDRGISDEQFF | TGTGCCAGTAAGGACAGGGGAATATCGGATGAGCAGTTCTTC
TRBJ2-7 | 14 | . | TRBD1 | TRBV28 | CASSSIRTGREQYF | TGTGCCAGCAGTTCCATACGGACAGGGAGGGAGCAGTACTTC
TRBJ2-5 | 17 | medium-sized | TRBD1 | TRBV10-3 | CAISEPDLGQLQETQYF | TGTGCCATCAGTGAGCCTGACTTGGGACAGCTACAAGAGACCCAGTACTTC
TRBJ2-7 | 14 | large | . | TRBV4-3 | CASSPRGSSNEQYF | TGCGCCAGCAGCCCGAGGGGCAGTTCGAACGAGCAGTACTTC
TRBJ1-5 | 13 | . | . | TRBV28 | CASQWRGNQPQHF | TGTGCCAGCCAGTGGAGGGGCAATCAGCCCCAGCATTTT
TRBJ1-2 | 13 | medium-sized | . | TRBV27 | CASSPSYGGGFTF | TGTGCCAGCAGTCCATCGTACGGTGGGGGGTTCACCTTC
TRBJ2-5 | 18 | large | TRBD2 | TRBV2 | CASSEKLAGGPEEETQYF | TGTGCCAGCAGTGAAAAGCTAGCGGGGGGCCCCGAGGAAGAGACCCAGTACTTC
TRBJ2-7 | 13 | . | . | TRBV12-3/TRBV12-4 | CASSFGAPYEQYF | TGTGCCAGCAGTTTCGGTGCTCCCTACGAGCAGTACTTC
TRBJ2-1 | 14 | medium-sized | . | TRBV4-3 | CASSQGTSYNEQFF | TGCGCCAGCAGCCAGGGGACATCCTACAATGAGCAGTTCTTC
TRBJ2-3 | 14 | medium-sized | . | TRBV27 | CASSLSGGPNTQYF | TGTGCCAGCAGTTTATCCGGGGGGCCCAATACGCAGTATTTT
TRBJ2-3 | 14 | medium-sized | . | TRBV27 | CAAGLSGSTDTQYF | TGTGCTGCAGGTCTTAGCGGTAGCACAGATACGCAGTATTTT
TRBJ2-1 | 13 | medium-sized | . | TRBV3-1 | CASSQGVYNEQFF | TGTGCCAGCAGCCAAGGGGTATACAATGAGCAGTTCTTC
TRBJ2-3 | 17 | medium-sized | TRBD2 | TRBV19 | CASSIVLAGGPTDTQYF | TGTGCCAGTAGTATAGTTCTAGCGGGGGGGCCTACAGATACGCAGTATTTT
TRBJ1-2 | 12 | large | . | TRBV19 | CASRAGSYGYTF | TGTGCCAGTAGAGCCGGCTCCTATGGCTACACCTTC
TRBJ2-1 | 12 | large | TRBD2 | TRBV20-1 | CSARDYGDEQFF | TGCAGTGCCAGGGACTATGGCGATGAGCAGTTCTTC